One T cell receptor (beta chain) is described in this entry. TCRdb's copy holds only in-frame clones and misses some; the assay was immunoSEQ multiplex PCR. The sample has some 100,000 clones, 88% seen once; the top ten hold around 6.9%. This entry comes from a study of blood T cell repertoires in COVID-19. For the study at large: Spain, Italy and the United States supplied samples that represented acute and convalescent COVID-19.

Trimming removed 2 bases from V and 3 bases from J, with 17 bases in between. The CDR3 runs to 17 residues. Germline V gene lookup returns CDR1 LGHNA and CDR2 YNFKEQ. This sequence was found in a woman aged 55-69 years with acute or convalescent COVID-19. Sequencing input: peripheral blood. This rearrangement joins TRBV4-2 to TRBJ1-3, with TRBD1 as a possible D gene (6 bases). The CDR3 loop reads CASSQFSQGLGGNTIYF. The CDR3 DNA is TGTGCCAGCAGCCAATTCTCGCAGGGGCTAGGTGGAAACACCATATATTTT.